This T cell receptor (beta chain) was recovered during a study of T cell responses to AZD1222 COVID-19 vaccine. Study-wide findings and caveats: Nearly half of the spike-specific TCRs reportedly recognize variant regions that carry no mutations. The donor group comprised mostly white British people and more females; the analysis possibly underestimated clonal diversity. The study sampled repertoires only after the peak T cell response.

V was trimmed by 1 base and J by 6 bases, leaving 13 bases between them. This CDR3 has 14 amino acids. Germline CDR1 reads SGHRS; CDR2 reads YFSETQ. Clones were read by immunoSEQ multiplex PCR, and TCRdb kept only the in-frame ones, dropping some. Counted here are some 140,000 clones, 80% to 95% occurring once; the ten biggest clones make up 1.5% to 2%. Concerning this clone: No antigen is known for it.

The chain joins TRBV5-1 to TRBJ1-1; D is unresolved. This TCR derives from an adult who received the AZD1222 COVID-19 vaccine. The starting material was peripheral blood, obtained 28 days after the second AZD1222 dose. CDR3 nucleotides: TGCGCCAGCAGCTTGTTAGAAGGGAATCCTGAAGCTTTCTTT. Translated: CASSLLEGNPEAFF.